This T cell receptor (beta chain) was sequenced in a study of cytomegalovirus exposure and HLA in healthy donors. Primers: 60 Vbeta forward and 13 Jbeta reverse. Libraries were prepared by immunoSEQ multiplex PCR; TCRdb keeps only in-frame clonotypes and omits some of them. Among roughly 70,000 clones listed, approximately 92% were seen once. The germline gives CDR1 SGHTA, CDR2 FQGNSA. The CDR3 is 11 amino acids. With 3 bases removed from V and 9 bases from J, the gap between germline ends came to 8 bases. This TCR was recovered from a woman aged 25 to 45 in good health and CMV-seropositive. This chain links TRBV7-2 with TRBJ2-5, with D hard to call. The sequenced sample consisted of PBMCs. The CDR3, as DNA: TGTGCCAGCAGCTTGAATGAGGCCCAGTACTTC. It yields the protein CASSLNEAQYF.